This T cell receptor (beta chain) was sequenced for a study of T cell responses to AZD1222 COVID-19 vaccine. Study-level background: Whether given at about 4 or about 12 weeks, second doses were pooled. Study observations and caveats: Targets within unmutated variant regions were reportedly found for nearly half of spike-specific TCRs. The breadth and depth of Spike-specific TCRs increased once two AZD1222 doses had been given. A mostly white British donor set with more females was recruited, and clonal diversity was possibly underestimated.

Of note for this clone: Antigen specificity is unknown.

Sequencing was performed with immunoSEQ multiplex PCR; in TCRdb, only in-frame clones are kept and a portion is missing. The table lists 100,000 or so clones, more than 70% of them singletons. Germline assignment: CDR1 LNHDA and CDR2 SQIVND (reference sequence). This CDR3 is built from 13 residues. With V trimmed by 6 bases and J by 4 bases, 1 base remained unmatched. V gene TRBV19 combines with J gene TRBJ2-1; 9 positions agree with TRBD2. This receptor was identified in an adult in good health. Source: peripheral blood, taken on day 0 of AZD1222 vaccination. DNA of the CDR3: TGTGCCAGTAGCCTAGCGGGATACAATGAGCAGTTCTTC. The encoded protein is CASSLAGYNEQFF. Looking up the rest from reference TRBV19 and TRBJ2-1 gives the full variable domain: DGGITQSPKYLFRKEGQNVTLSCEQNLNHDAMYWYRQDPGQGLRLIYYSQIVNDFQKGDIAEGYSVSREKKESFPLTVTSAQKNPTAFYLCASSLAGYNEQFFGPGTRLTVL.